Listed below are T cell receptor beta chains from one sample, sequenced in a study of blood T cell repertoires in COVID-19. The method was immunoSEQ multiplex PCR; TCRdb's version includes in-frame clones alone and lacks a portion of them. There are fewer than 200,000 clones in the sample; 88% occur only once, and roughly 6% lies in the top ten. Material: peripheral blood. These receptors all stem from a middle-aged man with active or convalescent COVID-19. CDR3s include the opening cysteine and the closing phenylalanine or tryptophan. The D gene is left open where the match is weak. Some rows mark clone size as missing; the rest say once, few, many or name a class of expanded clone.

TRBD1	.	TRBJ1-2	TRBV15	CATSSRLQGGYGYTF	TGTGCCACCAGCAGCCGGTTACAGGGGGGGTATGGCTACACCTTC
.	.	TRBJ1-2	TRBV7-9	CASSLILTAIYGYTF	TGTGCCAGCAGCCTAATCCTAACAGCCATCTATGGCTACACCTTC
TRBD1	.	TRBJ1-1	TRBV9	CASSVGWDSQNTEAFF	TGTGCCAGCAGCGTAGGTTGGGACAGTCAGAACACTGAAGCTTTCTTT
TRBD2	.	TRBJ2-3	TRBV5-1	CASSLSPTSGRRTDTQYF	TGCGCCAGCAGCTTGTCCCCGACTAGCGGGAGGAGGACAGATACGCAGTATTTT
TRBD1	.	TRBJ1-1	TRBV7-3	CASSPGTGSTEAFF	TGTGCCAGCAGTCCCGGGACAGGGAGTACTGAAGCTTTCTTT
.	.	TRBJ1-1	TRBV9	CASSGEGIGAFF	TGTGCCAGCAGCGGGGAGGGGATCGGGGCTTTCTTT
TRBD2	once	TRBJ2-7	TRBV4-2	CASSQDTPGGLAGAGIYEQYF	TGTGCCAGCAGCCAAGATACCCCCGGGGGACTAGCGGGCGCGGGGATTTACGAGCAGTACTTC
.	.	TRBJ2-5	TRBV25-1	CASNNRATETQYF	TGTGCCAGCAATAACCGAGCGACAGAGACCCAGTACTTC
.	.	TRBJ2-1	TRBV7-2	CASSPRGFSYNEQFF	TGTGCCAGCAGCCCACGGGGGTTCTCCTACAATGAGCAGTTCTTC
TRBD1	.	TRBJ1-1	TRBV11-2	CASSSGQGMNTEAFF	TGTGCCAGCAGCTCCGGACAGGGAATGAACACTGAAGCTTTCTTT
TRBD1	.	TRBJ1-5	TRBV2	CASSGRGMSNQPQHF	TGTGCCAGCAGCGGCAGGGGGATGAGCAATCAGCCCCAGCATTTT
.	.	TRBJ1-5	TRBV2	CASSGGGSNQPQHF	TGTGCCAGCAGTGGGGGCGGAAGCAATCAGCCCCAGCATTTT
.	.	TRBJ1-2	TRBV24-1	CATSEEGRWGGYTF	TGTGCCACCAGTGAGGAGGGGCGCTGGGGTGGCTACACCTTC
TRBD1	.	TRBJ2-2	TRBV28	CASSLTGGNTGELFF	TGTGCCAGCAGTTTGACAGGGGGAAACACCGGGGAGCTGTTTTTT
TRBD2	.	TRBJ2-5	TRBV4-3	CASSLALAGVGGRQETQYF	TGCGCCAGCAGCCTCGCGCTGGCGGGGGTGGGTGGTAGGCAAGAGACCCAGTACTTC